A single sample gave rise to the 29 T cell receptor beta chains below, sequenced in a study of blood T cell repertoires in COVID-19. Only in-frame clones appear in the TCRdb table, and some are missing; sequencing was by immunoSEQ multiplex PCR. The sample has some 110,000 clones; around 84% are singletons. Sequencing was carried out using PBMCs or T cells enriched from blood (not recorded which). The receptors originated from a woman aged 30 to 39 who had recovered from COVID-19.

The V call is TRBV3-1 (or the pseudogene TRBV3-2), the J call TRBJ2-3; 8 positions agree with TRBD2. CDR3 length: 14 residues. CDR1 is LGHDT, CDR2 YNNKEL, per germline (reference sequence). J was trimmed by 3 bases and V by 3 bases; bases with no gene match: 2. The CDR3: CASSQGLVTDTQYF. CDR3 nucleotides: TGTGCCAGCAGCCAGGGACTAGTGACAGATACGCAGTATTTT.

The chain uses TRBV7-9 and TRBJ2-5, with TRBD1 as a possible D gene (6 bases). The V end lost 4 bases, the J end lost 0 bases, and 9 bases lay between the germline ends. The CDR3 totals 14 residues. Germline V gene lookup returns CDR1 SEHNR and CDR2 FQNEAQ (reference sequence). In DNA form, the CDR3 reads TGTGCCAGCAGCTCCGGGACATACCAAGAGACCCAGTACTTC. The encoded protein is CASSSGTYQETQYF.

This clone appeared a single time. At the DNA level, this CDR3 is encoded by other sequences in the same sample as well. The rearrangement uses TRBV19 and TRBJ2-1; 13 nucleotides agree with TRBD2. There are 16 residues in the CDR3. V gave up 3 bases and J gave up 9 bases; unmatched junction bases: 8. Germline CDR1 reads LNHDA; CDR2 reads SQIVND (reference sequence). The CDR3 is CASSIPGLAGSGEQFF. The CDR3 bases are TGTGCCAGTAGTATTCCGGGACTAGCGGGATCCGGTGAGCAGTTCTTC.

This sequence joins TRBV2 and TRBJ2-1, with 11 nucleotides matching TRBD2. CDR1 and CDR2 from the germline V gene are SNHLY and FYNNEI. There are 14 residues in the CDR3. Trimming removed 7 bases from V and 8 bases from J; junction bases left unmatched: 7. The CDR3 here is CASTELAGGYEQFF. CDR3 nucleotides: TGTGCCAGCACGGAGCTAGCGGGAGGCTATGAGCAGTTCTTC.

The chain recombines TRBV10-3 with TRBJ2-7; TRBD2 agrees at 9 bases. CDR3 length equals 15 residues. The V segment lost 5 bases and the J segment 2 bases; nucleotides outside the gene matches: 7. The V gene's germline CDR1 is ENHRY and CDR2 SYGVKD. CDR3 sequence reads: CAISLAGEAAYEQYF. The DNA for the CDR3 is TGTGCCATCAGTTTAGCGGGAGAAGCCGCCTACGAGCAGTACTTC.

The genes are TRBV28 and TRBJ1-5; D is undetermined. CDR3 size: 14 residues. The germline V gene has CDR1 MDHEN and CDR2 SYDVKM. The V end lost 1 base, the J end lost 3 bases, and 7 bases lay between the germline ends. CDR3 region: CASSLSVPNQPQHF. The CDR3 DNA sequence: TGTGCCAGCAGTTTATCTGTCCCCAATCAGCCCCAGCATTTT.

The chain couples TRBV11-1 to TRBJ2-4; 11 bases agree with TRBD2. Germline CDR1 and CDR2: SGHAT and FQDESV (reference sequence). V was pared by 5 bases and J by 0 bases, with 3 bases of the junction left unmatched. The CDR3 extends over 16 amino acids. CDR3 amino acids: CASSLLAGGAKNIQYF. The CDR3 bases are TGTGCCAGCAGCCTCCTAGCGGGAGGAGCCAAAAACATTCAGTACTTC.

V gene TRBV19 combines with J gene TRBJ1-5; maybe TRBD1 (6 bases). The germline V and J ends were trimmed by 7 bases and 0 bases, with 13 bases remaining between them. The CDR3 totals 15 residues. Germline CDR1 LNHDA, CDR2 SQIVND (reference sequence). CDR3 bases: TGTGCCAGTACCCCAGGGGTCTATAGCAATCAGCCCCAGCATTTT. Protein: CASTPGVYSNQPQHF.

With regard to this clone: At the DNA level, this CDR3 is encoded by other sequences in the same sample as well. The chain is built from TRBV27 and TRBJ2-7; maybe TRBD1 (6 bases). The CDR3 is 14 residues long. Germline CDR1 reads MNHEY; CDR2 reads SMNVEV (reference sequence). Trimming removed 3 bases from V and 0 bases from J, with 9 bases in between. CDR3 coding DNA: TGTGCCAGCAGTTTGAGGGACATCTCCTACGAGCAGTACTTC. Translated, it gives CASSLRDISYEQYF.

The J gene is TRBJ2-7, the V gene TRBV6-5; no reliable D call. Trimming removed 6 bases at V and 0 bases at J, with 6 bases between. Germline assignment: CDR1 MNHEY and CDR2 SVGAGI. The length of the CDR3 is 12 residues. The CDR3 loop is CASRPSSYEQYF. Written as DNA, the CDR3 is TGTGCCAGCAGACCGAGCTCCTACGAGCAGTACTTC.

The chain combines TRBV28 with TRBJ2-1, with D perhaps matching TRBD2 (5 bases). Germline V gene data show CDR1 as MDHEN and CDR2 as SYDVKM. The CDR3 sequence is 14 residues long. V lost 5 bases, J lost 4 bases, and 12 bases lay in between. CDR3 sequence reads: CASSTAGPYNEQFF. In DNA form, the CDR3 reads TGTGCCAGCAGTACGGCGGGCCCTTACAATGAGCAGTTCTTC.

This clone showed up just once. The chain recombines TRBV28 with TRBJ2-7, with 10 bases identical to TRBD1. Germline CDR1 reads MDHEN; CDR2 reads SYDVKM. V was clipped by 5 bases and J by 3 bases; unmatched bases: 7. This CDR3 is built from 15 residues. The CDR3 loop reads CASSTTGQGLYEQYF. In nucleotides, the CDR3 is TGTGCCAGCAGTACCACGGGACAGGGGCTCTACGAGCAGTACTTC.

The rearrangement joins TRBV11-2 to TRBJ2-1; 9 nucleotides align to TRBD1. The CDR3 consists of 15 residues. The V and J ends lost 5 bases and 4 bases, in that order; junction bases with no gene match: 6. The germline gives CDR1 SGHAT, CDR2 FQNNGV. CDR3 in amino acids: CASSTGTGLYNEQFF. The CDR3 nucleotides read TGTGCCAGCAGCACCGGGACAGGGCTTTACAATGAGCAGTTCTTC.

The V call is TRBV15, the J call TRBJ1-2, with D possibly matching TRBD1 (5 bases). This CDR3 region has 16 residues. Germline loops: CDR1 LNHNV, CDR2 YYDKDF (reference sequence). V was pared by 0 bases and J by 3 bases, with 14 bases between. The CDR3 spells CATSRDLRSGDYGYTF. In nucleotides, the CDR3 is TGTGCCACCAGCAGAGACCTACGGTCGGGGGACTATGGCTACACCTTC.

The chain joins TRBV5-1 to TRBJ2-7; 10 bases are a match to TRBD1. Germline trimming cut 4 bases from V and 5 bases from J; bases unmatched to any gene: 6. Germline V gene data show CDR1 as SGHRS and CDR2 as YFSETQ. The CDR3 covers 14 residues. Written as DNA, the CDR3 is TGCGCCAGCAGCGGGGGACAGGGGTTCCACGAGCAGTACTTC. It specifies CASSGGQGFHEQYF.

The CDR3 nucleotides read TGTGCCAGTAGTATGGGAGTGTTGGATTCACCCCTCCACTTT. The encoded protein is CASSMGVLDSPLHF. V and J are TRBV19 and TRBJ1-6; D remains ambiguous. Germline-derived CDR1 and CDR2 are LNHDA and SQIVND (reference sequence). The CDR3 length is 14 residues. V lost 3 bases and J 8 bases, leaving 11 bases between the germline ends.

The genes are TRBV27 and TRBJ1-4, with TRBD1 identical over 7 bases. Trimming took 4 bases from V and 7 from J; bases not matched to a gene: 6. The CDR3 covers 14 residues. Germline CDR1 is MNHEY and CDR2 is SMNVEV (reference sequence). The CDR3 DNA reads TGTGCCAGCAGTTCGACAGGGTTACCTGAAAAACTGTTTTTT. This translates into CASSSTGLPEKLFF.

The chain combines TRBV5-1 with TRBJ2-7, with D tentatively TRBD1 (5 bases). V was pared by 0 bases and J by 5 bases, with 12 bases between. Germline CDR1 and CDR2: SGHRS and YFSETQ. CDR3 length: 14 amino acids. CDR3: CASSLVAGPHEQYF. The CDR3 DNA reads TGCGCCAGCAGCTTGGTAGCAGGGCCCCACGAGCAGTACTTC. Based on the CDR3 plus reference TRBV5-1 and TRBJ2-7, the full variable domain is KAGVTQTPRYLIKTRGQQVTLSCSPISGHRSVSWYQQTPGQGLQFLFEYFSETQRNKGNFPGRFSGRQFSNSRSEMNVSTLELGDSALYLCASSLVAGPHEQYFGPGTRLTVT.

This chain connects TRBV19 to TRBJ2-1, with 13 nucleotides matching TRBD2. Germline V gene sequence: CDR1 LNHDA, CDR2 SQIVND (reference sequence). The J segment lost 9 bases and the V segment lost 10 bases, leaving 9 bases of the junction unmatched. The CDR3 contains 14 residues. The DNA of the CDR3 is TGTGCCACCTATAGGACTAGCGGGAGCGGTGAGCAGTTCTTC. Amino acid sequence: CATYRTSGSGEQFF.

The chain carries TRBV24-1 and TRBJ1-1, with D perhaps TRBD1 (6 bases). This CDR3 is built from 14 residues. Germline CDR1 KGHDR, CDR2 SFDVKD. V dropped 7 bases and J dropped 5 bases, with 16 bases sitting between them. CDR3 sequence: CATRGPGDRTEAFF. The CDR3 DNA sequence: TGTGCCACCAGGGGACCAGGGGATAGGACTGAAGCTTTCTTT.

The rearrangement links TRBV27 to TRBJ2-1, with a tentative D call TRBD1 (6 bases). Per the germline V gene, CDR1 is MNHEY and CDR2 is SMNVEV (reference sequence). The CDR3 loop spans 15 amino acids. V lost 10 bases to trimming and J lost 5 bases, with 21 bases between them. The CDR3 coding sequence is TGTGCCAAACTCAGGGGCGGGTATGTGAACAATGAGCAGTTCTTC. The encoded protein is CAKLRGGYVNNEQFF.

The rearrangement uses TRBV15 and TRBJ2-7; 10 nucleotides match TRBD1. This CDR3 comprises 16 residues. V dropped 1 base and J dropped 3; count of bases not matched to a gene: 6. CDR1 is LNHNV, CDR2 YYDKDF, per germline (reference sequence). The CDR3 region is CATSRGKGQGSYEQYF. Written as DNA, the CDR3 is TGTGCCACCAGCAGAGGAAAGGGACAGGGGAGCTACGAGCAGTACTTC.

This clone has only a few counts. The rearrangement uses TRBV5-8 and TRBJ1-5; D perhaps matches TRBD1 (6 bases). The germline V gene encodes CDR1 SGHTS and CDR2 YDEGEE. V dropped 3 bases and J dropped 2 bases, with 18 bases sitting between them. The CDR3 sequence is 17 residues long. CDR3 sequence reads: CASSWGHDGLGNQPQHF. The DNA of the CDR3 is TGTGCCAGCAGCTGGGGACATGATGGCCTGGGCAATCAGCCCCAGCATTTT.

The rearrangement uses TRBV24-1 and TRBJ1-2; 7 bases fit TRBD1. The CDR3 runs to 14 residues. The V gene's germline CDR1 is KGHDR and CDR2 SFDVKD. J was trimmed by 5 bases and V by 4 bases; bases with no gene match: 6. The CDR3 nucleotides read TGTGCCACCAGTGACCCCGGGACAGAATATGGCTACACCTTC. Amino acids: CATSDPGTEYGYTF.

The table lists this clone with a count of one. CDR3 protein: CASSESLAGVAKNIQYF. The CDR3, as DNA: TGTGCCAGCAGTGAATCCCTAGCGGGAGTAGCCAAAAACATTCAGTACTTC. V gene TRBV25-1 combines with J gene TRBJ2-4; 10 nucleotides line up with TRBD2. J lost 0 bases, V lost 1 base, and 3 bases had no gene match. CDR1 and CDR2 (germline): MGHDK, SYGVNS. CDR3 size: 17 residues. The variable domain in full, with the rest retrieved from reference TRBV25-1 and TRBJ2-4, is EADIYQTPRYLVIGTGKKITLECSQTMGHDKMYWYQQDPGMELHLIHYSYGVNSTEKGDLSSESTVSRIRTEHFPLTLESARPSHTSQYLCASSESLAGVAKNIQYFGAGTRLSVL.

The CDR3 loop reads CASSFGQGWDEKLFF. CDR3 coding DNA: TGTGCCAGCAGCTTTGGACAGGGTTGGGATGAAAAACTGTTTTTT. The V and J genes are TRBV7-2 and TRBJ1-4; 8 bases map to TRBD1. Germline V lookup: CDR1 SGHTA, CDR2 FQGNSA. This CDR3 is built from 15 residues. V shed 3 bases, J shed 6 bases, and the junction held 6 bases outside the gene matches. Drawing the rest from reference TRBV7-2 and TRBJ1-4, the complete variable domain is GAGVSQSPSNKVTEKGKDVELRCDPISGHTALYWYRQSLGQGLEFLIYFQGNSAPDKSGLPSDRFSAERTGGSVSTLTIQRTQQEDSAVYLCASSFGQGWDEKLFFGSGTQLSVL.

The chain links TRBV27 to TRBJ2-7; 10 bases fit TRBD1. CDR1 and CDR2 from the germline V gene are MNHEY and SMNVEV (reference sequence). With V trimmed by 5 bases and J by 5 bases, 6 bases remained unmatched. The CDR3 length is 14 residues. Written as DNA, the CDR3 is TGTGCCAGCAGTCACTTGGGACAGGGGAACGAGCAGTACTTC. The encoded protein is CASSHLGQGNEQYF.

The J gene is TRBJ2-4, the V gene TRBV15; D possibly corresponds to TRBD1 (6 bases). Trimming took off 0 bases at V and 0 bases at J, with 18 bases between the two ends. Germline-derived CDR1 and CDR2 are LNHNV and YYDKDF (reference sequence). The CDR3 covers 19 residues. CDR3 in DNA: TGTGCCACCAGCAGAGACCGAGGAACAGGGTGGATAGCCAAAAACATTCAGTACTTC. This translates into CATSRDRGTGWIAKNIQYF.

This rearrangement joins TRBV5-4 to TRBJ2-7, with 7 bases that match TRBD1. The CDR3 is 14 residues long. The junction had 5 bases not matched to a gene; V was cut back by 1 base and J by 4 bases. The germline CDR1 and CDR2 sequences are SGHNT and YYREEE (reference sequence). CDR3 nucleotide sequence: TGTGCCAGCAGCTTGAAGTCAGGGGGATACGAGCAGTACTTC. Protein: CASSLKSGGYEQYF.